The 17 T cell receptor beta chains below come from one sample, sequenced in a study of blood T cell repertoires in COVID-19. The protocol was immunoSEQ multiplex PCR, while the TCRdb copy is restricted to in-frame clones and leaves out a portion. Among about 200,000 clones, less than 85% were seen once, and the ten largest hold about 7.2%. Sequenced input: peripheral blood. The source of these receptors is a woman aged 70-85 years with acute or convalescent COVID-19.

The rearrangement links TRBV11-1 to TRBJ2-1; TRBD1 might be the D (6 bases). V was cut by 5 bases and J by 5 bases, with 13 bases left in between. CDR1 SGHAT and CDR2 FQDESV come from the germline V gene (reference sequence). The CDR3 sequence is 14 residues long. CDR3 sequence: CASSRNDRNNEQFF. CDR3 nucleotides: TGTGCCAGCAGCCGAAACGACAGGAACAATGAGCAGTTCTTC. Drawing the rest from reference TRBV11-1 and TRBJ2-1, the complete variable domain is EAEVAQSPRYKITEKSQAVAFWCDPISGHATLYWYRQILGQGPELLVQFQDESVVDDSQLPKDRFSAERLKGVDSTLKIQPAELGDSAMYLCASSRNDRNNEQFFGPGTRLTVL.

The CDR3 DNA follows: TGTGCCACCACGGCCGGGACAGTCGGTCAGACCCAGTACTTC. It translates to CATTAGTVGQTQYF. The chain is built from TRBV19 and TRBJ2-5; 7 nucleotides align to TRBD1. CDR1 LNHDA and CDR2 SQIVND come from the germline V gene (reference sequence). This CDR3 is 14 amino acids long. V lost 10 bases, J lost 6 bases, and 14 bases stayed unmatched.

This chain joins TRBV7-9 and TRBJ2-2, with 11 bases matching TRBD2. Germline assignment: CDR1 SEHNR and CDR2 FQNEAQ (reference sequence). V lost 5 bases to trimming and J lost 5 bases; unmatched junction nucleotides: 4. The CDR3 is 15 amino acids. CDR3 in amino acids: CASSTRLAGTGELFF. The DNA of the CDR3 is TGTGCCAGCAGCACCAGACTAGCGGGGACCGGGGAGCTGTTTTTT.

The rearrangement joins TRBV4-3 to TRBJ2-7; 9 bases map to TRBD2. With V trimmed by 2 bases and J by 3 bases, 11 bases remained unmatched. Germline values: CDR1 LGHNA, CDR2 YSLEER. The CDR3 covers 17 residues. CDR3 in amino acids: CASSQSTAGGYFYEQYF. The CDR3 DNA is TGCGCCAGCAGCCAATCTACAGCGGGGGGTTATTTCTACGAGCAGTACTTC.

The rearrangement joins TRBV14 to TRBJ1-2; TRBD1 agrees at 8 bases. V gave up 0 bases and J gave up 8 bases; unmatched junction bases: 11. Germline V gene sequence: CDR1 SGHDN, CDR2 FVKESK. CDR3 length: 16 residues. In nucleotides, the CDR3 is TGTGCCAGCAGCCAAGAGCAGCGGACAGGGTTTTCCGGCTACACCTTC. Its translation is CASSQEQRTGFSGYTF. The entire variable domain, with the rest obtained from reference TRBV14 and TRBJ1-2, is as follows: EAGVTQFPSHSVIEKGQTVTLRCDPISGHDNLYWYRRVMGKEIKFLLHFVKESKQDESGMPNNRFLAERTGGTYSTLKVQPAELEDSGVYFCASSQEQRTGFSGYTFGSGTRLTVV.

This chain joins TRBV19 and TRBJ2-2; 8 bases are a match to TRBD1. The V gene's germline CDR1 is LNHDA and CDR2 SQIVND (reference sequence). The CDR3 runs to 15 residues. The J segment lost 3 bases and the V segment lost 10 bases, leaving 10 bases of the junction unmatched. This chain's CDR3 is CATANSGGHTGELFF. CDR3 nucleotide sequence: TGTGCCACTGCTAACTCAGGGGGCCACACCGGGGAGCTGTTTTTT. The variable domain in full, with the rest retrieved from reference TRBV19 and TRBJ2-2, is DGGITQSPKYLFRKEGQNVTLSCEQNLNHDAMYWYRQDPGQGLRLIYYSQIVNDFQKGDIAEGYSVSREKKESFPLTVTSAQKNPTAFYLCATANSGGHTGELFFGEGSRLTVL.

This clone showed up just a few times. The J gene is TRBJ2-3, the V gene TRBV5-3; 10 bases are a match to TRBD2. TRBV5-3 is filed as an ORF, its function uncertain. CDR3 length: 19 amino acids. The V gene end was trimmed by 0 bases and the J gene end by 2 bases; junction bases not matched to a gene: 12. The chain's CDR3 is CARSLGLAGDRAPTDTQYF. CDR3 DNA sequence: TGTGCCAGAAGCTTGGGGCTAGCGGGGGACCGGGCCCCCACAGATACGCAGTATTTT.

A word on this clone: The sample carries other DNA sequences with the same CDR3. The chain links TRBV29-1 to TRBJ2-3; 9 positions agree with TRBD1. The ends lost 7 bases at V and 4 bases at J; junction bases unmatched: 3. Germline CDR1 reads SQVTM; CDR2 reads ANQGSEA. The CDR3 spans 12 residues. The CDR3 DNA reads TGCAGCGGGGGACAGGGATCAGATACGCAGTATTTT. It is translated as CSGGQGSDTQYF.

The gene calls are TRBV14 and TRBJ2-7; the match to TRBD1 covers 8 bases. V lost 3 bases to trimming and J lost 4 bases; unmatched junction nucleotides: 14. The germline CDR1 and CDR2 sequences are SGHDN and FVKESK. The CDR3 consists of 17 residues. CDR3 DNA sequence: TGTGCCAGCAGCCAGACCCCTGGACAGGGAATTGGGTACGAGCAGTACGTC. This translates into CASSQTPGQGIGYEQYV.

To note about this clone: The same CDR3 also results from other DNA sequences found in this sample. In DNA form, the CDR3 reads TGCGCCAGCAGCCAGGACCTAGGGACTTCTTATCCCTACGAGCAGTACTTC. Translated: CASSQDLGTSYPYEQYF. The chain combines TRBV4-3 with TRBJ2-7; weak D call: TRBD2 (6 bases). The V and J ends lost 3 bases and 2 bases respectively, with 20 bases between them. The CDR3 runs 17 residues. Germline CDR1 reads LGHNA; CDR2 reads YSLEER.

This sequence joins TRBV11-2 and TRBJ2-2, with a tentative D call TRBD1 (7 bases). CDR3 length: 16 amino acids. V was clipped by 7 bases and J by 3 bases, with 18 bases between them. CDR1 SGHAT and CDR2 FQNNGV come from the germline V gene. CDR3 sequence reads: CASTHGGQRHTGELFF. The CDR3 coding sequence is TGTGCCAGCACCCACGGGGGACAGCGGCACACCGGGGAGCTGTTTTTT.

The chain has TRBV27 and TRBJ1-2; no reliable D call. The CDR3 runs to 13 residues. Per the germline V gene, CDR1 is MNHEY and CDR2 is SMNVEV (reference sequence). The V gene lost 4 bases and the J gene lost 0 bases, with 6 bases spanning the gap. The CDR3 loop reads CASSSRANYGYTF. In DNA, the CDR3 is TGTGCCAGCAGTTCGAGAGCTAACTATGGCTACACCTTC.

The chain is built from TRBV24-1 and TRBJ2-3; 10 bases are shared with TRBD2. V shed 3 bases, J shed 5 bases, and the junction held 7 bases outside the gene matches. The CDR3 length is 16 residues. Germline assignment: CDR1 KGHDR and CDR2 SFDVKD. The CDR3 region is CATSDVSGGALDTQYF. Here the CDR3 DNA reads TGTGCCACCAGTGATGTCAGCGGGGGGGCCCTAGATACGCAGTATTTT.

CDR3 sequence reads: CASSDRQGPYGYTF. The CDR3 DNA is TGTGCCAGCAGCGACCGACAGGGCCCCTATGGCTACACCTTC. This sequence joins TRBV9 and TRBJ1-2, with 7 bases that match TRBD1. The CDR3 runs to 14 residues. Germline loops: CDR1 SGDLS, CDR2 YYNGEE. V lost 3 bases and J lost 4; bases outside the gene matches: 6.

This chain uses TRBV28 with TRBJ2-5; TRBD1 might be the D (6 bases). The CDR3 has 13 residues. The V gene's germline CDR1 is MDHEN and CDR2 SYDVKM. The germline V and J ends were trimmed by 7 bases and 7 bases, with 16 bases remaining between them. CDR3 residues: CASTLLGAGTQYF. The CDR3 DNA reads TGTGCCAGCACCCTGCTGGGGGCAGGGACCCAGTACTTC. The full variable domain, its missing parts supplied by reference TRBV28 and TRBJ2-5, is DVKVTQSSRYLVKRTGEKVFLECVQDMDHENMFWYRQDPGLGLRLIYFSYDVKMKEKGDIPEGYSVSREKKERFSLILESASTNQTSMYLCASTLLGAGTQYFGPGTRLLVL.

The chain couples TRBV5-5 to TRBJ2-3, with 11 bases lining up with TRBD2. The CDR3 sequence is 17 residues long. V dropped 4 bases and J dropped 3; count of bases not matched to a gene: 10. The germline gives CDR1 SGHKS, CDR2 YYEKEE (reference sequence). CDR3 bases: TGTGCCAGCAGCCTAAGACTAGCGGGGTTGGGGACAGATACGCAGTATTTT. This sequence encodes CASSLRLAGLGTDTQYF.

The chain recombines TRBV19 with TRBJ1-2; no firm D call. Germline V gene data show CDR1 as LNHDA and CDR2 as SQIVND (reference sequence). V lost 3 bases, J lost 4 bases, and 21 bases lay in between. The CDR3 is 17 residues long. The CDR3 loop reads CASSIVSGSVITYGYTF. CDR3 bases: TGTGCCAGTAGTATCGTAAGTGGCTCCGTTATAACCTATGGCTACACCTTC.